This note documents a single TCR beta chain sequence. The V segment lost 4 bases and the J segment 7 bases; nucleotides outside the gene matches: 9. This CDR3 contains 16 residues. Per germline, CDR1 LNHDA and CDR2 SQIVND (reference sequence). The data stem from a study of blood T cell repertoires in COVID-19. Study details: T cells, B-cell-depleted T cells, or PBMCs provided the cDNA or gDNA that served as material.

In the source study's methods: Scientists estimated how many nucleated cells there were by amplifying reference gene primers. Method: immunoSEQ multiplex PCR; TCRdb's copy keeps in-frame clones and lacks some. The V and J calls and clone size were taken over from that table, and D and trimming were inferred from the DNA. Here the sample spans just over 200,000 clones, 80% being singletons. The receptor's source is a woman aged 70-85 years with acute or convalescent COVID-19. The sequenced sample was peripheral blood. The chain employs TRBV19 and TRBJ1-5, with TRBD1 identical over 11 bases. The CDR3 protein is CASSRGGQGVFQPQHF. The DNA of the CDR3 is TGTGCCAGTAGTAGAGGGGGACAGGGGGTATTCCAGCCCCAGCATTTT.